This T cell receptor (beta chain) appears in the sequencing data of a study of blood T cells in healthy people across ages. Study findings and constraints: Both naive CD4+ cell counts and diversity were greater in long-lived donors than in aged donors. PBMCs that were unsorted prevented a conclusive naive versus antigen-experienced comparison. Diversity estimates from one million T cells were considered underestimates. Age brought a roughly linear fall in TCR beta diversity measured per million T cells.

Of note for this clonotype: The antigen is not known.

The second PCR ran roughly 6 to 11 cycles with a sample-barcoded 5' primer and J-beta primers. Each CDR3 protein is one row after TCRdb ran MiXCR on the 5' RACE reads. Here the sample spans 1.5 million or so distinct CDR3 sequences, approximately 42% being singletons. The CDR3 loop spans 14 amino acids. The ends lost 7 bases at V and 5 bases at J; junction bases unmatched: 7. Per germline, CDR1 SNHLY and CDR2 FYNNEI. Sample: blood. This TCR came from a woman younger than 30 in good health. This chain joins TRBV2 and TRBJ2-3, with 9 bases lining up with TRBD2. The CDR3 loop reads CASKPGLALDTQYF. CDR3 nucleotides: TGTGCCAGCAAACCGGGACTAGCTTTAGATACGCAGTATTTT.